This T cell receptor beta chain was retrieved from a study of read filtering for tumor transcriptome and immune sequencing. Background on the study: R-ISS stage counts were eight or nine for I, approximately 16 for II, about 7 for III.

Trimming removed 4 bases from V and 1 base from J, with 12 bases in between. The CDR3 has 15 residues. Germline V CDR1 and CDR2: KGHSH, LQKENI. This clonotype was detected many times. Antigen unknown. Molecular barcoded adaptors covering alpha/delta and beta/gamma chains were used on approximately 400 ng RNA. Using its own MiXCR run on the reads, TCRdb lists one record per CDR3 protein. Counted here are 39,000 or so distinct CDR3 sequences, roughly 13% occurring once; the ten biggest clones make up around 30%. Broader study findings: IR-seq captured clonotypes deeper and more reliably than RNA-seq.

The sample consisted of a population of CD138-negative cells sorted from bone marrow. The clonotype was recovered from a donor at least 40 years old with multiple myeloma. This rearrangement joins TRBV18 to TRBJ2-3, with TRBD2 as a possible D gene (5 bases). The CDR3: CASSQEDGRTDTQYF. The CDR3 DNA sequence: TGTGCCAGCTCACAGGAGGACGGCCGCACAGATACGCAGTATTTT.